This TCR beta chain was documented in a study of T-cell reconstitution after alpha-beta-depleted transplantation in children. Unique molecular identifiers were used to barcode this TCRbeta library. TCRdb called the PCR reads again in MiXCR, with one record for every CDR3 protein. The table lists 260,000 or so distinct CDR3 sequences, around 13% of them singletons. This clonotype was observed many times. Trimming pared 1 base from V and 1 base from J, leaving 11 bases between. The CDR3 has 15 amino acids. Germline-derived CDR1 and CDR2 are SGHRS and YFSETQ. This TCR was sampled from a human donor who donated a stem cell graft to a child with acute lymphoblastic leukemia. This sample comprised PBMCs from the stem cell graft donor, obtained from the stem cell graft. The chain has TRBV5-1 and TRBJ2-5; possibly TRBD1 for D (6 bases). The chain's CDR3 is CASSLLQGTQETQYF. The CDR3 DNA follows: TGCGCCAGCAGCTTGTTACAGGGCACCCAAGAGACCCAGTACTTC.